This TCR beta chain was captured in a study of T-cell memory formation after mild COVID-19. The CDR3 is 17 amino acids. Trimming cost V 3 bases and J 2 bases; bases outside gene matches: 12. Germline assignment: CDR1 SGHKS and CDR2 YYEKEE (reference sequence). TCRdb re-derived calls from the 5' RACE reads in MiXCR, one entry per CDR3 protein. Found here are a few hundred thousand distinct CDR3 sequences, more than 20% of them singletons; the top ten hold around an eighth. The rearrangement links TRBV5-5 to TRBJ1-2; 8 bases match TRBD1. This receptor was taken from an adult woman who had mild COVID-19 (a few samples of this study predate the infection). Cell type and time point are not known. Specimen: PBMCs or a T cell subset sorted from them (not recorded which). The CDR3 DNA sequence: TGTGCCAGCAGCTCCCCCCAGGGGGCCTCCACAAACTATGGCTACACCTTC. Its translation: CASSSPQGASTNYGYTF.